The 10 T cell receptor beta chains reported below all come from one sample, sequenced in a study of T cells in Graves' hyperthyroidism and ophthalmopathy. Amplification of TCR beta CDR3 regions used RNA as the template. TCR CDR3 regions were first amplified by RT-PCR with HTBI primers. Via MiXCR, TCRdb re-called the multiplex PCR reads, giving one row per CDR3 protein. The sample contains hundreds of thousands of distinct CDR3 sequences, 15% to 18% of which appear only once. Sequencing was carried out using blood. The receptors were sampled from a woman between 18 and 30 years old with Graves' hyperthyroidism.

There are many counts of this clonotype. This sequence joins TRBV20-1 and TRBJ2-7; 11 positions agree with TRBD2. CDR3 length equals 16 residues. The junction had 6 bases not matched to a gene; V was cut back by 0 bases and J by 2 bases. Per germline, CDR1 DFQATT and CDR2 SNEGSKA (reference sequence). The CDR3 DNA follows: TGCAGTGCTAGAGATGCTGTGACTAGCGGGACCTACGAGCAGTACTTC. Its protein is CSARDAVTSGTYEQYF.

The table lists this clonotype with many counts. The chain carries TRBV18 and TRBJ1-1; no clear D gene. The CDR3 runs to 14 residues. Germline CDR1 and CDR2: KGHSH and LQKENI. V lost 1 base to trimming and J lost 0 bases, with 6 bases between them. For the CDR3, the DNA is TGTGCCAGCTCACCACTTCAGGTGAACACTGAAGCTTTCTTT. This sequence encodes CASSPLQVNTEAFF.

This clonotype has at least ten counts. This chain links TRBV6-1 with TRBJ1-6; the D is unclear. This CDR3 has 13 amino acids. The V and J ends lost 3 bases and 5 bases respectively, with 5 bases between them. Per the germline V gene, CDR1 is MNHNS and CDR2 is SASEGT. CDR3 sequence reads: CASSDGDNSPLHF. The CDR3 nucleotides are TGTGCCAGCAGTGACGGGGATAATTCACCCCTCCACTTT.

This clonotype turned up a few times. V and J are TRBV3-1 and TRBJ1-1, with D perhaps TRBD1 (5 bases). The CDR3 contains 15 residues. CDR1 is LGHDT and CDR2 is YNNKEL in the germline V gene (reference sequence). Deletions cut 4 bases from V and 10 bases from J, with 22 bases between. DNA for the CDR3: TGTGCCAGCAGCCCCACCTCGCGGCAGGGTGTCGGAGCTTTCTTT. Translated, it gives CASSPTSRQGVGAFF.

This clonotype turned up a few times. The chain uses TRBV20-1 and TRBJ2-2; 12 nucleotides align to TRBD1. Trimming at V came to 6 bases and at J to 5 bases, leaving 4 bases not matched to a gene. Germline V lookup: CDR1 DFQATT, CDR2 SNEGSKA (reference sequence). The CDR3 runs 14 residues. CDR3 amino acids: CSAKGQGATGELFF. The CDR3 bases are TGCAGTGCCAAGGGACAGGGGGCGACCGGGGAGCTGTTTTTT.

The chain carries TRBV19 and TRBJ1-5, with no clear D. V dropped 0 bases and J dropped 3 bases, with 12 bases sitting between them. Germline loops: CDR1 LNHDA, CDR2 SQIVND (reference sequence). This CDR3 comprises 16 residues. CDR3 nucleotide sequence: TGTGCCAGTAGTATAGATCTGGCAGCCTACAATCAGCCCCAGCATTTT. It is translated as CASSIDLAAYNQPQHF.

This clonotype has at least ten counts. This sequence joins TRBV28 and TRBJ2-1, with 7 bases matching TRBD2. CDR3 length equals 14 residues. Germline V CDR1 and CDR2: MDHEN, SYDVKM. Germline trimming cut 3 bases from V and 5 bases from J; bases unmatched to any gene: 4. CDR3 residues: CASSFGTTNNEQFF. Written as DNA, the CDR3 is TGTGCCAGCAGTTTTGGGACTACAAACAATGAGCAGTTCTTC.

The genes are TRBV27 and TRBJ1-1; 9 bases are shared with TRBD1. In germline, CDR1 is MNHEY, CDR2 SMNVEV (reference sequence). The CDR3 is 14 residues long. V trimming: 5 bases; J trimming: 5 bases; junction bases outside the gene matches: 6. DNA for the CDR3: TGTGCCAGCAGTGTGAGACAGGGGGGGACTGAAGCTTTCTTT. It translates to CASSVRQGGTEAFF.

This clonotype appeared many times. The V gene is TRBV6-1, the J gene TRBJ2-1; possible D gene TRBD2, 6 bases. V was clipped by 6 bases and J by 3 bases, with 9 bases between them. This CDR3 is built from 13 residues. Germline CDR1 MNHNS, CDR2 SASEGT. This chain's CDR3 is CASRGLIYNEQFF. In DNA form, the CDR3 reads TGTGCCAGCAGGGGACTGATCTACAATGAGCAGTTCTTC.

This clonotype was counted between two and nine times. This CDR3 is CASSFQGIRYNEQFF. DNA for the CDR3: TGTGCCAGCAGTTTTCAAGGGATTAGGTACAATGAGCAGTTCTTC. The rearrangement links TRBV28 to TRBJ2-1; D is uncertain. CDR3 length equals 15 residues. Germline V gives CDR1 MDHEN, CDR2 SYDVKM. With 3 bases removed from V and 4 bases from J, the gap between germline ends came to 13 bases. The variable domain in full, completed from reference TRBV28 and TRBJ2-1, reads DVKVTQSSRYLVKRTGEKVFLECVQDMDHENMFWYRQDPGLGLRLIYFSYDVKMKEKGDIPEGYSVSREKKERFSLILESASTNQTSMYLCASSFQGIRYNEQFFGPGTRLTVL.